A few counts support the clone carrying this T cell receptor beta chain. The antigen remains unidentified. The record originates from a study of OX40 agonist ivuxolimab in advanced cancers. For the study at large: Participants could have had prior anti-PD-1, anti-PD-L1 or anti-CTLA-4 therapy, and about 40% had some.

General study findings and limits: Both CD4+ and CD8+ T cell populations in blood had undergone clonal expansion by week 6 at 0.1 to 3.0 mg/kg.

The CDR3 runs to 12 residues. Trimming took 8 bases from V and 4 from J; bases not matched to a gene: 1. Germline V CDR1 and CDR2: SGHAT, FQNNGV. Repertoires were generated with immunoSEQ multiplex PCR, while TCRdb's copy carries only in-frame clones and drops some. Of about 70,000 clones detected, roughly 90% appear once; the ten largest clones hold roughly 7.5%. The rearrangement links TRBV11-2 to TRBJ2-7, with TRBD1 matching 11 bases. The sequence derives from an adult with an advanced solid tumor such as melanoma, head and neck, liver or kidney cancer. Here the sequenced sample was CD4+ or CD8+ T cells sorted from blood, taken in a trial of the OX40 agonist ivuxolimab. CDR3 nucleotide sequence: TGTGCCAGCGGGACAGGGGGTTACGAGCAGTACTTC. This sequence encodes CASGTGGYEQYF.